What follows are 10 T cell receptor beta chains derived from one specimen sequenced in a study of human CD4 T cells and Enterobacteriaceae. Assay used: immunoSEQ multiplex PCR; TCRdb lists only in-frame clones, some missing. Here the sample spans around 26,000 clones, roughly 80% being singletons. Memory CD4+ T cells were sorted as all CD4+ cells except CD45RA+CCR7+CD95- naive cells, over 95% pure. Sequences were obtained from memory CD4+ T cells from blood. The source is a human donor in good health.

The chain is built from TRBV5-4 and TRBJ2-3, with D perhaps TRBD2 (6 bases). CDR1 and CDR2 from the germline V gene are SGHNT and YYREEE (reference sequence). The CDR3 is made up of 15 amino acids. Trimming shortened V by 2 bases and J by 0 bases, and 10 bases separated the two germline ends. The CDR3 bases are TGTGCCAGCAGCTTCGCCGGGGGAAGCACAGATACGCAGTATTTT. Amino acid sequence: CASSFAGGSTDTQYF.

The rearrangement links TRBV6-1 to TRBJ2-7; the D gene could be TRBD1 or TRBD2 (5 bases each). Trimming pared 7 bases from V and 3 bases from J, leaving 13 bases between. The CDR3 consists of 13 residues. From germline, CDR1 is MNHNS and CDR2 SASEGT. The CDR3 DNA reads as TGTGCCAGCACGTTGGGGGAAAGCTACGAGCAGTACTTC. This translates into CASTLGESYEQYF.

This chain joins TRBV2 and TRBJ2-7, with no clear D. The CDR3 is made up of 11 amino acids. Trimming took off 0 bases at V and 4 bases at J, with 1 base between the two ends. CDR1 and CDR2 (germline): SNHLY, FYNNEI. CDR3 sequence (DNA): TGTGCCAGCAGTGAAGCTTACGAGCAGTACTTC. This encodes CASSEAYEQYF.

The rearrangement joins TRBV5-1 to TRBJ2-7, with 10 nucleotides matching TRBD1. The CDR3 is 13 residues long. V shed 4 bases and J 6 bases; nucleotides not matched to a gene: 4. The germline gives CDR1 SGHRS, CDR2 YFSETQ. Here the CDR3 reads CASSRDRGSEQYF. CDR3 nucleotides: TGCGCCAGCAGCCGGGACAGGGGATCCGAGCAGTACTTC.

V is TRBV11-2 and J is TRBJ2-2; possible D gene TRBD2, 5 bases. The CDR3 is 17 amino acids. Germline CDR1 and CDR2: SGHAT and FQNNGV. Trimming stripped 6 bases from V and 1 base from J, with 18 bases between. CDR3 in amino acids: CASRPGGGKRNTGELFF. The CDR3 DNA reads TGTGCCAGCAGGCCCGGAGGTGGGAAGCGGAACACCGGGGAGCTGTTTTTT.

The J gene is TRBJ2-6, the V gene TRBV27; 8 bases line up with TRBD1. After removal of 2 bases from V and 0 bases from J, the junction contained 6 bases not matched to a gene. The CDR3 covers 18 residues. Germline V lookup: CDR1 MNHEY, CDR2 SMNVEV (reference sequence). The CDR3 loop reads CASSLSETGDSGANVLTF. The CDR3, as DNA: TGTGCCAGCAGTTTAAGCGAGACAGGGGACTCTGGGGCCAACGTCCTGACTTTC.

This rearrangement joins TRBV11-2 to TRBJ2-1; the D gene is possibly TRBD2 (5 bases). The CDR3 length is 15 residues. Germline lookup yields CDR1 SGHAT and CDR2 FQNNGV. Trimming removed 5 bases from V and 2 bases from J, with 13 bases in between. The DNA of the CDR3 is TGTGCCAGCAGCCCCCTCGGGGTCCCCTACAATGAGCAGTTCTTC. Translation: CASSPLGVPYNEQFF.

This clone was seen a handful of times. The V gene is TRBV14, the J gene TRBJ1-6; D gene unclear. Trimming removed 2 bases from V and 10 bases from J, with 9 bases in between. Germline CDR1 is SGHDN and CDR2 is FVKESK. The CDR3 is 13 residues long. The CDR3 DNA reads TGTGCCAGCAGCCAATTGTCTGAGTCACCCCTCCACTTT. Amino acid sequence: CASSQLSESPLHF.

In its sample, this clone was seen a few times. The CDR3 nucleotides are TGCGCCAGCAGCCATCCCGGACAGGGGGTTCGTCAGCCCCAGCATTTT. It yields the protein CASSHPGQGVRQPQHF. The chain links TRBV4-1 to TRBJ1-5; 10 nucleotides agree with TRBD1. V was clipped by 3 bases and J by 6 bases; unmatched bases: 8. Per the germline V gene, CDR1 is MGHRA and CDR2 is YSYEKL. The CDR3 extends over 16 amino acids.

The V and J genes are TRBV14 and TRBJ1-1, with D hard to call. Germline-derived CDR1 and CDR2 are SGHDN and FVKESK. The length of the CDR3 is 15 residues. Trimming shortened V by 3 bases and J by 1 base, and 12 bases separated the two germline ends. This chain's CDR3 is CASSQSPGGNTEAFF. For the CDR3, the DNA is TGTGCCAGCAGCCAGTCGCCAGGCGGGAACACTGAAGCTTTCTTT. The full variable domain, its missing parts supplied by reference TRBV14 and TRBJ1-1, is EAGVTQFPSHSVIEKGQTVTLRCDPISGHDNLYWYRRVMGKEIKFLLHFVKESKQDESGMPNNRFLAERTGGTYSTLKVQPAELEDSGVYFCASSQSPGGNTEAFFGQGTRLTVV.